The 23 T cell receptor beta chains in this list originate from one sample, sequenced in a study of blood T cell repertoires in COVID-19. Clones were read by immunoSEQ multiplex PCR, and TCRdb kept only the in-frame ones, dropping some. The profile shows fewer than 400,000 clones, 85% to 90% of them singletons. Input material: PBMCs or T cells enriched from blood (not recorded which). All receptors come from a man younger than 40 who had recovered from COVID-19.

CDR3 residues: CASSETSGPYEQYF. CDR3 nucleotide sequence: TGTGCCAGCAGTGAGACTAGCGGGCCCTACGAGCAGTACTTC. The chain joins TRBV25-1 to TRBJ2-7, with TRBD2 matching over 10 bases. From germline, CDR1 is MGHDK and CDR2 SYGVNS. V shed 3 bases, J shed 2 bases, and the junction held 1 base outside the gene matches. The CDR3 covers 14 residues.

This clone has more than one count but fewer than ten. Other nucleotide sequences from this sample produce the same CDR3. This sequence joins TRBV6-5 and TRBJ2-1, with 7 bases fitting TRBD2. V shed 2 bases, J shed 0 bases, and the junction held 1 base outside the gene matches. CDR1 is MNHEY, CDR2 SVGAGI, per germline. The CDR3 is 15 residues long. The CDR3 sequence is CASSYGGGSYNEQFF. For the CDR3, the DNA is TGTGCCAGCAGTTACGGGGGGGGCTCCTACAATGAGCAGTTCTTC.

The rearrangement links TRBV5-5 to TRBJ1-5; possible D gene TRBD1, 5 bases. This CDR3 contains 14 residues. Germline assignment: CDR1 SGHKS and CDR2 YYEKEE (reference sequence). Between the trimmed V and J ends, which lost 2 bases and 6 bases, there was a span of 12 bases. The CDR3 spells CASSLISRGQPQHF. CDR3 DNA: TGTGCCAGCAGCTTAATTTCTAGGGGTCAGCCCCAGCATTTT. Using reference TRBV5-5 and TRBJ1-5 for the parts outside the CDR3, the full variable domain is DAGVTQSPTHLIKTRGQQVTLRCSPISGHKSVSWYQQVLGQGPQFIFQYYEKEERGRGNFPDRFSARQFPNYSSELNVNALLLGDSALYLCASSLISRGQPQHFGDGTRLSIL.

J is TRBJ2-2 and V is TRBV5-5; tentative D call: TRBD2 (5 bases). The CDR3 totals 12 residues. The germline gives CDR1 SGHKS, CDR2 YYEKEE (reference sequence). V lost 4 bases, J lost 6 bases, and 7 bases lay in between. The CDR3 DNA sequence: TGTGCCAGCAGCCCGGGGTCCGGGGAGCTGTTTTTT. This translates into CASSPGSGELFF.

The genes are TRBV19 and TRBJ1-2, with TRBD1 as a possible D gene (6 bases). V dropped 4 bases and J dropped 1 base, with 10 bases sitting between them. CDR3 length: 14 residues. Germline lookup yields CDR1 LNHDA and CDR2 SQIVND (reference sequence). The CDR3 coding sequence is TGTGCCAGTAGTAAACAGGGATTTAACTATGGCTACACCTTC. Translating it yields CASSKQGFNYGYTF.

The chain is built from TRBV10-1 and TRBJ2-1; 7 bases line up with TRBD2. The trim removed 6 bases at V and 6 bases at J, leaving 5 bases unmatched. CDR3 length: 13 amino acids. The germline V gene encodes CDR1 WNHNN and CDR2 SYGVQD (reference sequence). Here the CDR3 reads CASSAGRLNEQFF. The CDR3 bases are TGCGCCAGCAGCGCCGGGAGGCTCAATGAGCAGTTCTTC.

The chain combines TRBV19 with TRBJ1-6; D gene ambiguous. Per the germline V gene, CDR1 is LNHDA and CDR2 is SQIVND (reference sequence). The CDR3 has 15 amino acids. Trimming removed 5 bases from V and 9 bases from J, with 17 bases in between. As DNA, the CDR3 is TGTGCCAGTAGTCTCCATTTGATTGGAGGTTCACCCCTCCACTTT. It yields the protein CASSLHLIGGSPLHF.

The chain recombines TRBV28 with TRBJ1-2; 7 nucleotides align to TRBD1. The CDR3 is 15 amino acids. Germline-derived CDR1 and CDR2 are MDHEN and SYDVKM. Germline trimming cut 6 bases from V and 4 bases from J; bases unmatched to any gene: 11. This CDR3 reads CASSRPGGGGYGYTF. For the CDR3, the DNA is TGTGCCAGCAGCCGGCCAGGGGGTGGAGGCTATGGCTACACCTTC.

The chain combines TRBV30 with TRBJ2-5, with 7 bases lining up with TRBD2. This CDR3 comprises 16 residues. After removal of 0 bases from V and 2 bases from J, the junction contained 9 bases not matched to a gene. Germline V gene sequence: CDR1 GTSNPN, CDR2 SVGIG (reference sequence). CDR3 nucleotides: TGTGCCTGGAGTGTGGGGGGGTTCGTGGGGCAAGAGACCCAGTACTTC. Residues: CAWSVGGFVGQETQYF.

The CDR3 bases are TGTGCCAGCACCAAAGGAAACAGGGTAGATGAAAAACTGTTTTTT. The encoded protein is CASTKGNRVDEKLFF. The chain links TRBV6-5 to TRBJ1-4, with TRBD1 as a possible D gene (6 bases). This CDR3 is built from 15 residues. Deletions cut 7 bases from V and 6 bases from J, with 18 bases between. Germline V gives CDR1 MNHEY, CDR2 SVGAGI.

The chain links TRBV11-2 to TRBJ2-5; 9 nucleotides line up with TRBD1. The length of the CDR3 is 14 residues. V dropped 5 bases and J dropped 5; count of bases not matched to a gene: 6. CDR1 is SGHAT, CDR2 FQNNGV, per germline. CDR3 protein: CASSTLQGAETQYF. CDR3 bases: TGTGCCAGCAGCACCCTACAGGGGGCGGAGACCCAGTACTTC.

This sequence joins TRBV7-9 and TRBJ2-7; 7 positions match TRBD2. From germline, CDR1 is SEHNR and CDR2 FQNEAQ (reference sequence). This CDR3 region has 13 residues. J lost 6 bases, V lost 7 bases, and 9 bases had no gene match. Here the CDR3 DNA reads TGTGCCAGCACCATAGGACTAGTTGGCGAGCAGTACTTC. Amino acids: CASTIGLVGEQYF.

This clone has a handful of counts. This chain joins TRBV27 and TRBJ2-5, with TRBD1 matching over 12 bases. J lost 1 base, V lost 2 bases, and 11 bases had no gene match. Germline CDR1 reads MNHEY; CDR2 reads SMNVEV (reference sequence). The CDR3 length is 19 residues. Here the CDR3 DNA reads TGTGCCAGCAGTTTAATCCCCGGGACAGGGGGCGCGGTCCAAGAGACCCAGTACTTC. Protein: CASSLIPGTGGAVQETQYF.

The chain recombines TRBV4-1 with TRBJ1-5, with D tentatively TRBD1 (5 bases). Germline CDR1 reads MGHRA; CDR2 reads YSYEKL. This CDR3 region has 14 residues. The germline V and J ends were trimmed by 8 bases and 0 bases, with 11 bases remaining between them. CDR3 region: CASGSGDSNQPQHF. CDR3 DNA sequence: TGCGCCAGCGGGTCGGGGGATAGCAATCAGCCCCAGCATTTT.

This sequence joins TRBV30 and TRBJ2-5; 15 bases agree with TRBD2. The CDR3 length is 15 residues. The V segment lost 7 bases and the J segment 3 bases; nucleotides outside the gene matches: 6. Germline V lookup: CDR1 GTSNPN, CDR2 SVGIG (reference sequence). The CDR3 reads CALGLAGGSKETQYF. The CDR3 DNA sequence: TGTGCCTTGGGACTAGCGGGAGGAAGTAAAGAGACCCAGTACTTC.

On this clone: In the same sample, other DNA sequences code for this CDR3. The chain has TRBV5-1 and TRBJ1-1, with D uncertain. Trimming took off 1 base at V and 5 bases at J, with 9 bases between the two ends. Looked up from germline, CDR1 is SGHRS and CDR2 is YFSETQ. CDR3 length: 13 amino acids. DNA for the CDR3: TGCGCCAGCAGCTTGTGGCGAGGGACTGAAGCTTTCTTT. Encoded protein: CASSLWRGTEAFF.

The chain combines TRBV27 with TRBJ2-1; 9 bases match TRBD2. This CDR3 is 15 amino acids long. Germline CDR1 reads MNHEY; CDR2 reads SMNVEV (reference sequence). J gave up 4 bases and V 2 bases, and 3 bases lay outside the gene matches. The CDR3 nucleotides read TGTGCCAGCAGTTTAGGGGCGGGGGGGTACAATGAGCAGTTCTTC. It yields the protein CASSLGAGGYNEQFF.

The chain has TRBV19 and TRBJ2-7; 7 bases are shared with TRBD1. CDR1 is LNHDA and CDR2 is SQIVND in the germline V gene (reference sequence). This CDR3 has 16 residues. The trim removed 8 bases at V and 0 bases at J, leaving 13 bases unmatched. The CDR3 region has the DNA TGTGCCAGTCAGGACAAGGGGGCACCGAGCTCCTACGAGCAGTACTTC. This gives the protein CASQDKGAPSSYEQYF.

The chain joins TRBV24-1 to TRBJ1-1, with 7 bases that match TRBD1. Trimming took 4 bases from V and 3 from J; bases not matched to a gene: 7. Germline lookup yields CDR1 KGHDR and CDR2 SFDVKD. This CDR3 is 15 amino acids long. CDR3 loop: CATSDSGRGDTEAFF. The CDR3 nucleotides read TGTGCCACCAGTGACTCGGGCAGGGGGGACACTGAAGCTTTCTTT.

CDR3 protein: CASSLALLITDTQYF. In DNA form, the CDR3 reads TGTGCCAGCAGCTTAGCGCTACTAATCACAGATACGCAGTATTTT. The chain joins TRBV7-8 to TRBJ2-3; no reliable D call. V lost 0 bases and J 2 bases, leaving 9 bases between the germline ends. Germline V lookup: CDR1 SGHVS, CDR2 FQNEAQ. The CDR3 has 15 residues.

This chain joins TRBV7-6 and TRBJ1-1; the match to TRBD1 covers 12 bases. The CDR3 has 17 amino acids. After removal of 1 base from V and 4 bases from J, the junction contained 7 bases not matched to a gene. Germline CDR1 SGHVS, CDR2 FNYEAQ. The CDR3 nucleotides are TGTGCCAGCAGCTTAGGCGGGACAGGGGGCGAGGGCACTGAAGCTTTCTTT. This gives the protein CASSLGGTGGEGTEAFF.

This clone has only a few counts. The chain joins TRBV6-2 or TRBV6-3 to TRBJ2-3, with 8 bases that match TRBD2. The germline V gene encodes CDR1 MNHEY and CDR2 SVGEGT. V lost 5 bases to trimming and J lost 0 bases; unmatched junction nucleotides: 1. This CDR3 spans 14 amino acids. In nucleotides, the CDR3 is TGTGCCAGCAGTAAGCGGGAGAGCACAGATACGCAGTATTTT. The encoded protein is CASSKRESTDTQYF.

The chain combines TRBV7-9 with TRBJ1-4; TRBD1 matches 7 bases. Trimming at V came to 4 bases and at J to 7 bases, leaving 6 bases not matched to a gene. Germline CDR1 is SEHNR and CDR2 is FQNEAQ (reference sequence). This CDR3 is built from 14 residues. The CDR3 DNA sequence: TGTGCCAGCAGCTCGGCGGACAGGTTTGAAAAACTGTTTTTT. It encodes CASSSADRFEKLFF.